This passage covers 14 T cell receptor beta chains from one sample sequenced in a study of cytomegalovirus exposure and HLA in healthy donors. Clones were sequenced by immunoSEQ multiplex PCR, and TCRdb holds only the in-frame ones, with some missing. The repertoire consists of tens of thousands of clones, with more than 95% occurring once and the leading ten covering 2% to 2.5%. Sequenced: PBMCs. The source is a man between 18 and 35 years old in good health and CMV-seronegative.

This chain connects TRBV6-5 to TRBJ2-7; 8 bases fit TRBD1. This CDR3 has 13 amino acids. Per the germline V gene, CDR1 is MNHEY and CDR2 is SVGAGI. The J segment lost 7 bases and the V segment lost 6 bases, leaving 8 bases of the junction unmatched. The DNA for the CDR3 is TGTGCCAGCAGACGACAGGGGACGGGGGAGCAGTACTTC. Amino acids: CASRRQGTGEQYF.

The chain joins TRBV9 to TRBJ2-2, with 11 bases matching TRBD1. Germline loops: CDR1 SGDLS, CDR2 YYNGEE. CDR3 length: 15 amino acids. The ends lost 3 bases at V and 6 bases at J; junction bases unmatched: 4. CDR3 coding DNA: TGTGCCAGCAGCGCAGGGACAGGGGGGGCCGGGGAGCTGTTTTTT. This sequence encodes CASSAGTGGAGELFF.

The chain is built from TRBV28 and TRBJ2-1; tentatively, D is TRBD2 (5 bases). Germline CDR1 and CDR2: MDHEN and SYDVKM. V was trimmed by 5 bases and J by 3 bases, leaving 20 bases between them. The CDR3 has 17 amino acids. This CDR3 reads CASSGKRGGSVYNEQFF. The DNA for the CDR3 is TGTGCCAGCAGTGGGAAACGCGGCGGGTCAGTCTACAATGAGCAGTTCTTC.

This sequence joins TRBV9 and TRBJ2-3; D is possibly TRBD2 (5 bases). Germline values: CDR1 SGDLS, CDR2 YYNGEE. The CDR3 spans 15 residues. With 3 bases removed from V and 4 bases from J, the gap between germline ends came to 15 bases. CDR3 residues: CASSESGNPPDTQYF. The DNA of the CDR3 is TGTGCCAGCAGCGAATCCGGGAACCCCCCAGATACGCAGTATTTT.

The genes are TRBV29-1 and TRBJ2-1; 8 positions agree with TRBD2. CDR1 is SQVTM, CDR2 ANQGSEA, per germline. This CDR3 is 14 amino acids long. With V trimmed by 7 bases and J by 0 bases, 5 bases remained unmatched. CDR3 loop: CSATGTSSYNEQFF. CDR3 DNA: TGCAGCGCAACCGGGACTAGCTCCTACAATGAGCAGTTCTTC.

In nucleotides, the CDR3 is TGTGCCAGCAGTGGGGGGACACCGGACTATGGCTACACCTTC. Protein sequence: CASSGGTPDYGYTF. The genes are TRBV2 and TRBJ1-2; perhaps TRBD1 as D (6 bases). CDR1 is SNHLY and CDR2 is FYNNEI in the germline V gene. The CDR3 is 14 residues long. V was shortened by 4 bases and J by 3 bases, with 12 bases between the two germline ends.

The CDR3 here is CASSLKKQGNAYNEQFF. CDR3 nucleotide sequence: TGTGCCAGCAGTTTAAAAAAACAGGGGAACGCGTACAATGAGCAGTTCTTC. The rearrangement uses TRBV27 and TRBJ2-1; 7 bases map to TRBD1. Germline V gene sequence: CDR1 MNHEY, CDR2 SMNVEV (reference sequence). The CDR3 consists of 17 residues. V lost 2 bases to trimming and J lost 4 bases; unmatched junction nucleotides: 11.

The chain combines TRBV6-5 with TRBJ1-1; D unclear. The V gene lost 3 bases and the J gene lost 8 bases, with 7 bases spanning the gap. Looked up from germline, CDR1 is MNHEY and CDR2 is SVGAGI. There are 11 residues in the CDR3. CDR3 loop: CASSYGPEAFF. The CDR3 DNA reads as TGTGCCAGCAGTTATGGCCCCGAAGCTTTCTTT.

The rearrangement joins TRBV6-1 to TRBJ1-5; no clear D. The ends were cut back, 1 base at V and 4 bases at J, with 11 bases in the middle. The CDR3 loop spans 15 amino acids. CDR1 MNHNS and CDR2 SASEGT come from the germline V gene. CDR3 in DNA: TGTGCCAGCAGTGAAGTTGAGGGTGGGAATCAGCCCCAGCATTTT. Amino acid sequence: CASSEVEGGNQPQHF.

CDR3: CASGIAGNTIYF. The CDR3 nucleotides are TGTGCTAGTGGCATAGCTGGAAACACCATATATTTT. V gene TRBV12-5 combines with J gene TRBJ1-3; D unclear. Trimming cost V 6 bases and J 2 bases, with 5 bases left between them. The CDR3 extends over 12 amino acids. CDR1 and CDR2 (germline): LGHNT, FRNRAP.

The chain is built from TRBV14 and TRBJ2-5; 11 bases line up with TRBD1. The CDR3 length is 16 residues. Germline loops: CDR1 SGHDN, CDR2 FVKESK. V was pared by 3 bases and J by 5 bases, with 8 bases of the junction left unmatched. The CDR3 region is CASSQSRGQGAETQYF. The CDR3 DNA follows: TGTGCCAGCAGCCAGTCTCGTGGACAGGGGGCTGAGACCCAGTACTTC.

This sequence joins TRBV6-6 and TRBJ1-3, with 7 bases matching TRBD1. Trimming took 6 bases from V and 9 from J; bases not matched to a gene: 11. The CDR3 extends over 14 amino acids. Germline V CDR1 and CDR2: MNHNY, SVGAGI (reference sequence). The CDR3 region is CASSQGQLPITIYF. CDR3 coding DNA: TGTGCCAGCAGCCAGGGACAGCTGCCGATCACCATATATTTT.

The chain joins TRBV6-6 to TRBJ2-7; a weak D match, TRBD2 (6 bases). Trimming removed 10 bases from V and 0 bases from J, with 22 bases in between. CDR1 is MNHNY and CDR2 is SVGAGI in the germline V gene (reference sequence). The CDR3 has 16 amino acids. CDR3 sequence (DNA): TGTGCCACCGACCAACTTGGGACTCGCGACTCCTACGAGCAGTACTTC. Translated: CATDQLGTRDSYEQYF.

This clone was seen once. The chain is built from TRBV15 and TRBJ2-1; 8 nucleotides align to TRBD2. In germline, CDR1 is LNHNV, CDR2 YYDKDF (reference sequence). V was clipped by 2 bases and J by 1 base; unmatched bases: 7. The CDR3 runs 17 residues. This chain's CDR3 is CATSRQSAGASYNEQFF. The CDR3, as DNA: TGTGCCACCAGCAGACAGTCAGCGGGAGCGTCCTACAATGAGCAGTTCTTC.